This T cell receptor (beta chain) was profiled in a study of CD8+CD57+ T cells in acquired aplastic anemia. Study at large: Across the sorted CD4+ and CD8+ cells, DNA amounts averaged around 3.2 ug.

The CDR3 sequence is 14 residues long. The germline CDR1 and CDR2 sequences are MNHNS and SASEGT. Trimming took 5 bases from V and 3 from J; bases not matched to a gene: 4. Study observations and caveats: Both patients and controls carried the same twenty-nine CD8+ CDR3 sequences.

Sequencing was done on patients that had shown CD8+CD57+ cell expansion by flow cytometry. All participating patients were living with severe acquired aplastic anemia. CDR3 and TCR beta VDJ profiling relied on genomic DNA as the template. TCRdb re-called the reads with MiXCR, one entry per CDR3 protein. This table holds 95,000 to 150,000 distinct CDR3 sequences, over 30% found once. With respect to this clonotype: Its antigen is undetermined.

The chain recombines TRBV6-1 with TRBJ2-7; TRBD1 matches at 10 bases. The sample consisted of sorted CD4+, CD8+, or CD8+CD57+ T cells (not recorded which) from PBMCs. The sequence came from a human donor with aplastic anemia. CDR3 residues: CASSKGQGDYEQYF. DNA for the CDR3: TGTGCCAGCAGTAAAGGACAGGGGGACTACGAGCAGTACTTC.